The clone carrying this TCR beta chain turned up a few times. Its target is unknown. A multiplex PCR was run with 60 Vbeta primers and 13 Jbeta primers. Profiling relied on immunoSEQ multiplex PCR, and the TCRdb table lists in-frame clones only, not all of them. Altogether more than 90,000 clones are present, about 61% being singletons, with the ten largest covering roughly 2%. Germline V gene sequence: CDR1 LNHNV, CDR2 YYDKDF (reference sequence). V gave up 0 bases and J gave up 10 bases; unmatched junction bases: 7. The CDR3 contains 15 residues. This sample was taken from a study of cytomegalovirus exposure and HLA in healthy donors. Study results and caveats: Cytomegalovirus-associated TCR beta chains were listed, numbering 150 to 200.

The source material was PBMCs. This clonotype originated in a woman in her twenties or thirties in good health and CMV-seronegative. The chain is built from TRBV15 and TRBJ2-1; TRBD2 aligns across 9 bases. The CDR3 sequence: CATSRDRVAGEEQFF. The CDR3 DNA sequence: TGTGCCACCAGCAGAGATCGAGTAGCGGGAGAAGAGCAGTTCTTC.